Presented here are 8 T cell receptor beta chains from one specimen sequenced in a study of immune evolution from preneoplasia to lung adenocarcinoma. Here immunoSEQ multiplex PCR was the method, and the copy in TCRdb shows in-frame clones only, minus some. The sample consists of under 45,000 clones, 65% to 80% of them appearing once. The sequenced sample was FFPE invasive lung adenocarcinoma tissue. All receptors derive from a person between 55 and 70 years old with lung adenocarcinoma.

Written as DNA, the CDR3 is TGTGCCTGGAGGAGCGGGAGGGCCTTGAACACCGGGGAGCTGTTTTTT. Residues: CAWRSGRALNTGELFF. This chain connects TRBV30 to TRBJ2-2, with TRBD2 matching 10 bases. V lost 3 bases and J lost 1; bases outside the gene matches: 5. Looked up from germline, CDR1 is GTSNPN and CDR2 is SVGIG (reference sequence). The CDR3 is made up of 16 amino acids.

The chain recombines TRBV5-6 with TRBJ1-1, with D maybe TRBD1 (6 bases). The V end was cut by 1 base, the J end by 6 bases, with 13 bases between. CDR1 and CDR2 (germline): SGHDT, YYEEEE. The CDR3 covers 14 residues. Written as DNA, the CDR3 is TGTGCCAGCAGCTTGTACACAGGGTATGCTGAAGCTTTCTTT. Amino acid sequence: CASSLYTGYAEAFF.

The chain carries TRBV11-2 and TRBJ2-3; D is possibly TRBD1 or TRBD2 (7 bases each). CDR3 length: 15 residues. Between the trimmed V and J ends, which lost 5 bases and 14 bases, there was a span of 26 bases. The germline gives CDR1 SGHAT, CDR2 FQNNGV. The CDR3 DNA follows: TGTGCCAGCAGCCCGGGGGGACAGCGACGTTTCGTTTCGTATTTT. Protein: CASSPGGQRRFVSYF. The entire variable domain, with the rest obtained from reference TRBV11-2 and TRBJ2-3, is as follows: EAGVAQSPRYKIIEKRQSVAFWCNPISGHATLYWYQQILGQGPKLLIQFQNNGVVDDSQLPKDRFSAERLKGVDSTLKIQPAKLEDSAVYLCASSPGGQRRFVSYFGPGTRLTVL.

This clone was counted once. The genes are TRBV30 and TRBJ2-7; D is unclear. The CDR3 contains 14 residues. Trimming took off 1 base at V and 9 bases at J, with 19 bases between the two ends. The germline CDR1 and CDR2 sequences are GTSNPN and SVGIG (reference sequence). Written as DNA, the CDR3 is TGTGCCTGGAGTGATACAAGGATTTCTTTCGGGCAGTACTTC. Encoded protein: CAWSDTRISFGQYF.

J is TRBJ2-3 and V is TRBV18; no clear D gene. The CDR3 contains 15 residues. Trimming cost V 3 bases and J 0 bases, with 10 bases left between them. Germline-derived CDR1 and CDR2 are KGHSH and LQKENI. CDR3 region: CASSPPAVSTDTQYF. CDR3 in DNA: TGTGCCAGCTCACCCCCCGCAGTTAGCACAGATACGCAGTATTTT.

The table lists this clone with a count of one. The gene calls are TRBV2 and TRBJ1-1, with TRBD1 matching over 10 bases. CDR1 and CDR2 (germline): SNHLY, FYNNEI. Trimming cost V 4 bases and J 1 base; bases outside gene matches: 0. The CDR3 consists of 14 residues. CDR3 coding DNA: TGTGCCAGCAGTGGGGACAGGGGGAACACTGAAGCTTTCTTT. It specifies CASSGDRGNTEAFF.

The chain combines TRBV5-5 with TRBJ2-7; D remains unclear. Germline V gene sequence: CDR1 SGHKS, CDR2 YYEKEE (reference sequence). This CDR3 has 11 residues. V was clipped by 6 bases and J by 3 bases, with 7 bases between them. DNA of the CDR3: TGTGCCAGCACCCGACTCTACGAGCAGTACTTC. Amino acids: CASTRLYEQYF.

A remark on this clone: The junction departs from the called germline gene at one end, perhaps through a read error. The chain carries TRBV7-2 and TRBJ2-7; D is unclear. This CDR3 spans 14 amino acids. CDR1 and CDR2 (germline): SGHTA, FQGNSA. CDR3 bases: TGTGCCAGCAGTTTAGCTGGTCGATCCTACGAGCAGTACTTC. Amino acid sequence: CASSLAGRSYEQYF.